These T cell receptor beta chains were read from a single sample in a study of cytomegalovirus exposure and HLA in healthy donors. Generated by immunoSEQ multiplex PCR, the TCRdb table keeps only in-frame clones and is missing some. The table lists some 250,000 clones, 82% of them singletons. Sequencing used PBMCs. The receptor source for this set is a woman in her forties in good health and CMV-seropositive. CDR3s include the opening cysteine and the closing phenylalanine or tryptophan. D genes are given only for firm matches. The size entry is marked missing in some rows and otherwise reads once, few, many or a size class.

clone_size j_call v_call d_call cdr3_nt cdr3_aa
NA TRBJ1-1 TRBV18 NA TGTGCCAGCTCACCCACGGGGGTTCTTTTGAACACTGAAGCTTTCTTT CASSPTGVLLNTEAFF
NA TRBJ1-5 TRBV5-6 NA NA CASSSSTGLQPQHF
few TRBJ2-7 TRBV6-1 TRBD2 TGTGCCAGCAGGGGGGGACTAGCTTTCTACGAGCAGTACTTC CASRGGLAFYEQYF
NA TRBJ2-2 TRBV28 TRBD1 TGTGCCAGCAGTCCCCGGACAGGGCTGAACACCGGGGAGCTGTTTTTT CASSPRTGLNTGELFF
NA TRBJ2-7 TRBV11-3 TRBD2 TGTGCCAGCAGCGGTAGCGGGGGGTCCGAGCAGTACTTC CASSGSGGSEQYF
NA TRBJ2-1 TRBV10-1 TRBD2 TGCGCCAGCAGTGTTCGCGGGAGGCCGAGCTCCTACAATGAGCAGTTCTTC CASSVRGRPSSYNEQFF
few TRBJ1-2 TRBV6-5 NA TGTGCCAGCCGTAGCAGCGCAACTAACTATGGCTACACCTTC CASRSSATNYGYTF
NA TRBJ2-1 TRBV7-3 TRBD2 TGTGCCAGCAGCCCCCGTCCGGGGGGGGGCTACCACTACAATGAGCAGTTCTTC CASSPRPGGGYHYNEQFF
NA TRBJ1-6 TRBV7-9 NA TGTGCCAGCAGCTTTACAGGGTACAATTCACCCCTCCACTTT CASSFTGYNSPLHF
NA TRBJ2-3 TRBV9 TRBD2 TGTGCCAGCAGCGTAGCTCCCAGGACTAGCGGGAGATCAGATACGCAGTATTTT CASSVAPRTSGRSDTQYF
NA TRBJ1-3 TRBV6-4 NA TGTGCCAGCAGTGCCCCATGTGGTAGCACTGGAAACACCATATATTTT CASSAPCGSTGNTIYF
NA TRBJ2-1 TRBV4-3 TRBD2 TGCGCCAGCAGCCATTTAAATAGCGGGAGACCCTCCTACAATGAGCAGTTCTTC CASSHLNSGRPSYNEQFF
NA TRBJ2-2 TRBV11-3 NA TGTGCCAGCGGTCGGAGCAGCATGCACACCGGGGAGCTGTTTTTT CASGRSSMHTGELFF
NA TRBJ2-5 TRBV7-9 TRBD1 TGTGCCAGCAGCTCCGGGACAGGGGCCGGGGAGACCCAGTACTTC CASSSGTGAGETQYF
NA TRBJ1-1 TRBV19 NA TGTGCCAGTAGTATAGATCGTAGGCAGGGTTTGAAGTCGAACACTGAAGCTTTCTTT CASSIDRRQGLKSNTEAFF
once TRBJ2-2 TRBV6-4 NA TGTGCCAGCAGTGTGGAGGGTAGAGCCACCGGGGAGCTGTTTTTT CASSVEGRATGELFF
NA TRBJ1-2 TRBV19 NA TGTGCCAGTAGTTCCACAAGCTGGGGGCAGGGGAACTATGGCTACACCTTC CASSSTSWGQGNYGYTF
NA TRBJ1-5 TRBV5-6 TRBD1 TGTGCCAGCAGCTCTCCGGGACAGTACTCGCCCCAGCATTTT CASSSPGQYSPQHF
NA TRBJ1-5 TRBV27 NA TGTGCCAGCAGACCCATGGTGGCTCAGCCCCAGCATTTT CASRPMVAQPQHF
NA TRBJ2-2 TRBV19 TRBD2 TGTGCCAGTAGTACAGGGACTAGCAGCACCGGGGAGCTGTTTTTT CASSTGTSSTGELFF
NA TRBJ1-2 TRBV16 NA TGTGCCAGCACCCTCTCAATGAACAGGGTAGGGCACTATGGCTACACCTTC CASTLSMNRVGHYGYTF
NA TRBJ2-7 TRBV18 TRBD1 TGTGCCAGCTCACGATTGGACAGGGTCAGCTCCTACGAGCAGTACTTC CASSRLDRVSSYEQYF
NA TRBJ1-3 TRBV13 NA TGTGCCAGCAGCTCCACCCAGGTCCGTTACACCATATATTTT CASSSTQVRYTIYF
once TRBJ2-3 TRBV30 NA TGTGCCTGGAGTGTACATCAAGGCGGGAATACGCAGTATTTT CAWSVHQGGNTQYF
NA TRBJ2-7 TRBV7-7 NA TGTGCCAGCACGATAAATGCGGTCCGAACCTACGAGCAGTACTTC CASTINAVRTYEQYF
NA TRBJ1-2 TRBV9 NA TGTGCCAGCAGCGCCTCCTCGGGACTGAACTATGGCTACACCTTC CASSASSGLNYGYTF
NA TRBJ2-1 TRBV10-3 TRBD2 TGTGCCATCAGCTCCGCTAGCGGGGGGGTGGATGAGCAGTTCTTC CAISSASGGVDEQFF
few TRBJ2-7 TRBV7-6 TRBD1 TGTGCCAGCAGCTTAGCCCCCGGGACAGGGGGCACTTCTTCCTACGAGCAGTACTTC CASSLAPGTGGTSSYEQYF
NA TRBJ1-1 TRBV4-3 NA TGCGCCAGCAGCCAAGATCCCAGTACTGAAGCTTTCTTT CASSQDPSTEAFF
NA TRBJ1-2 TRBV11-2 NA TGTGCCAGCAGCTCTAAAGGGGCCTATGGCTACACCTTC CASSSKGAYGYTF
NA TRBJ2-5 TRBV6-5 NA TGTGCCAGCAGTTACACCTGGCGGGAGACCCAGTACTTC CASSYTWRETQYF
NA TRBJ1-1 TRBV28 TRBD1 TGTGCCAGCAGTCAGCAGGGGGCGCACGCTTTCTTT CASSQQGAHAFF
NA TRBJ2-5 TRBV30 TRBD1 TGTGCCTGGAGTCCACAATTCTCAGGGGGCAAAGAGACCCAGTACTTC CAWSPQFSGGKETQYF
NA TRBJ2-6 TRBV10-3 NA TGTGCCATCAGTGAGTCGAGTTCTGGGGCCAACGTCCTGACTTTC CAISESSSGANVLTF
NA TRBJ1-4 TRBV6-5 NA TGTGCCAGCAGTTCCCTTTTCGAAGGGAGCGTTGAAAAACTGTTTTTT CASSSLFEGSVEKLFF
once TRBJ2-3 TRBV9 TRBD2 TGTGCCAGCAGCAGGGCGGGAGGTCGAAGTAGCACAGATACGCAGTATTTT CASSRAGGRSSTDTQYF
NA TRBJ1-1 TRBV12-5 TRBD1 TGTGCTAGTGGTTCAGGGGGGAACACTGAAGCTTTCTTT CASGSGGNTEAFF
NA TRBJ2-2 TRBV9 TRBD1 TGTGCCAGCAGCCCTCAGACCCGGAGGACAGGGGTTAGCACCGGGGAGCTGTTTTTT CASSPQTRRTGVSTGELFF
NA TRBJ2-3 TRBV10-1 TRBD2 TGCGCCAGCAGTGAGGGGCTAGCGGAGACAGATACGCAGTATTTT CASSEGLAETDTQYF
NA TRBJ2-7 TRBV7-6 NA TGTGCCAGCAGCTTAGCAGGGGCTAGTTCCGGTCACGAGCAGTACTTC CASSLAGASSGHEQYF